This T cell receptor beta chain was recovered during a study of T cells in Graves' hyperthyroidism and ophthalmopathy. This clonotype was seen many times. Amplification of TCR beta CDR3 regions was performed using RNA transcripts as template. HTBI primers were the set used in a first-round RT-PCR of the TCR CDR3. A single record per CDR3 protein comes from TCRdb applying MiXCR to the multiplex PCR reads. The repertoire holds approximately 480,000 distinct CDR3 sequences, with about a fifth as singletons. The germline gives CDR1 MNHEY, CDR2 SVGAGI. The CDR3 length is 16 residues. V was shortened by 2 bases and J by 0 bases, with 11 bases between the two germline ends.

The chain recombines TRBV6-5 with TRBJ1-5; D is uncertain. This TCR derives from a man younger than 35 with Graves' hyperthyroidism. Material: blood. CDR3 sequence reads: CASSYGRGSSNQPQHF. The CDR3, as DNA: TGTGCCAGCAGTTACGGCCGGGGTTCTAGCAATCAGCCCCAGCATTTT.